This T cell receptor (beta chain) was profiled in a study of shared clonotypes between healthy human individuals. A note on this clone: The antigen is undetermined.

An assay was performed, and its level was deep. Sequencing was performed with immunoSEQ multiplex PCR; in TCRdb, only in-frame clones are kept and a portion is missing. Among approximately 1,500,000 clones listed, around 97% were seen once. This CDR3 has 17 residues. The V and J ends lost 4 bases and 4 bases respectively, with 23 bases between them. CDR1 is SGHKS and CDR2 is YYEKEE in the germline V gene (reference sequence). The study's findings and limits: It was the non-shared clonotypes that had lower generation probabilities than clonotypes shared by all four donors. A few donors shared approximately 5% of their naive CD4 clonotypes.

The receptor comes from a man aged 30 to 45 in good health. Specimen: naive CD4+ T cells sorted from blood. Subset: CD45RA+ positively selected. V usage is TRBV5-5 and J usage is TRBJ1-1; weak D call: TRBD1 (5 bases). The CDR3 DNA is TGTGCCAGCAGCGACATTGGGACCGTAGGATGGGGCACTGAAGCTTTCTTT. Amino acids: CASSDIGTVGWGTEAFF.